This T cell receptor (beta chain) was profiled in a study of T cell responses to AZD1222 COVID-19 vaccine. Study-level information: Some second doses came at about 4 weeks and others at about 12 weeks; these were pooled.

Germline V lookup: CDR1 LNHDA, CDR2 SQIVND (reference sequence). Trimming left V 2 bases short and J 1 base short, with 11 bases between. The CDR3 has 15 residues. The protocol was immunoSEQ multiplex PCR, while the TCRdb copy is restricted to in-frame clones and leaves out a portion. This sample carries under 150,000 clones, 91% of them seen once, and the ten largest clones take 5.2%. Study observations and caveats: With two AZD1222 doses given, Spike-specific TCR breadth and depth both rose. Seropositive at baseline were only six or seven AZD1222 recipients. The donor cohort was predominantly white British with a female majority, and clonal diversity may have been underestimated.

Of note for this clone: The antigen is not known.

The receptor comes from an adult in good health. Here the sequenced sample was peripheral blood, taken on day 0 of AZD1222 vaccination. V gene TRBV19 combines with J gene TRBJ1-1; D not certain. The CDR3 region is CASSIMRPRNTEAFF. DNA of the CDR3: TGTGCCAGTAGTATAATGAGGCCGAGGAACACTGAAGCTTTCTTT.